In this sample, the clone carrying this T cell receptor (beta chain) turned up a few times. Its target is unknown. The data belong to a study of blood T cells in healthy people across ages. Turning to the study itself: Per two T cells, about one barcoded beta molecule was captured through template switching. General observations from the study: TCR beta diversity was tightly associated with the proportion of naive T cells.

Together with a sample-barcoded 5' primer, a J-beta primer mix was included in a second PCR lasting roughly 6 to 12 cycles. Every sample produced at least 3 million CDR3-containing paired-end reads. TCRdb reprocessed the 5' RACE reads with MiXCR, giving one entry per CDR3 protein. The sample holds 1.5 million to 2 million distinct CDR3 sequences; roughly 27% are singletons and the top ten take 7.7%. Isolating PBMCs gave at least 6.5 million of these cells per sample. The CDR3 sequence is 14 residues long. Germline values: CDR1 DFQATT, CDR2 SNEGSKA (reference sequence). V lost 5 bases and J lost 1, with 9 bases in between.

The sample comprised blood. V and J are TRBV20-1 and TRBJ2-6; D is unresolved. This clonotype originated in a woman aged 30 to 39 in good health. The CDR3 bases are TGCAGTGCTGTGGAGCAATCTGGGGCCAACGTCCTGACTTTC. Amino acid sequence: CSAVEQSGANVLTF.